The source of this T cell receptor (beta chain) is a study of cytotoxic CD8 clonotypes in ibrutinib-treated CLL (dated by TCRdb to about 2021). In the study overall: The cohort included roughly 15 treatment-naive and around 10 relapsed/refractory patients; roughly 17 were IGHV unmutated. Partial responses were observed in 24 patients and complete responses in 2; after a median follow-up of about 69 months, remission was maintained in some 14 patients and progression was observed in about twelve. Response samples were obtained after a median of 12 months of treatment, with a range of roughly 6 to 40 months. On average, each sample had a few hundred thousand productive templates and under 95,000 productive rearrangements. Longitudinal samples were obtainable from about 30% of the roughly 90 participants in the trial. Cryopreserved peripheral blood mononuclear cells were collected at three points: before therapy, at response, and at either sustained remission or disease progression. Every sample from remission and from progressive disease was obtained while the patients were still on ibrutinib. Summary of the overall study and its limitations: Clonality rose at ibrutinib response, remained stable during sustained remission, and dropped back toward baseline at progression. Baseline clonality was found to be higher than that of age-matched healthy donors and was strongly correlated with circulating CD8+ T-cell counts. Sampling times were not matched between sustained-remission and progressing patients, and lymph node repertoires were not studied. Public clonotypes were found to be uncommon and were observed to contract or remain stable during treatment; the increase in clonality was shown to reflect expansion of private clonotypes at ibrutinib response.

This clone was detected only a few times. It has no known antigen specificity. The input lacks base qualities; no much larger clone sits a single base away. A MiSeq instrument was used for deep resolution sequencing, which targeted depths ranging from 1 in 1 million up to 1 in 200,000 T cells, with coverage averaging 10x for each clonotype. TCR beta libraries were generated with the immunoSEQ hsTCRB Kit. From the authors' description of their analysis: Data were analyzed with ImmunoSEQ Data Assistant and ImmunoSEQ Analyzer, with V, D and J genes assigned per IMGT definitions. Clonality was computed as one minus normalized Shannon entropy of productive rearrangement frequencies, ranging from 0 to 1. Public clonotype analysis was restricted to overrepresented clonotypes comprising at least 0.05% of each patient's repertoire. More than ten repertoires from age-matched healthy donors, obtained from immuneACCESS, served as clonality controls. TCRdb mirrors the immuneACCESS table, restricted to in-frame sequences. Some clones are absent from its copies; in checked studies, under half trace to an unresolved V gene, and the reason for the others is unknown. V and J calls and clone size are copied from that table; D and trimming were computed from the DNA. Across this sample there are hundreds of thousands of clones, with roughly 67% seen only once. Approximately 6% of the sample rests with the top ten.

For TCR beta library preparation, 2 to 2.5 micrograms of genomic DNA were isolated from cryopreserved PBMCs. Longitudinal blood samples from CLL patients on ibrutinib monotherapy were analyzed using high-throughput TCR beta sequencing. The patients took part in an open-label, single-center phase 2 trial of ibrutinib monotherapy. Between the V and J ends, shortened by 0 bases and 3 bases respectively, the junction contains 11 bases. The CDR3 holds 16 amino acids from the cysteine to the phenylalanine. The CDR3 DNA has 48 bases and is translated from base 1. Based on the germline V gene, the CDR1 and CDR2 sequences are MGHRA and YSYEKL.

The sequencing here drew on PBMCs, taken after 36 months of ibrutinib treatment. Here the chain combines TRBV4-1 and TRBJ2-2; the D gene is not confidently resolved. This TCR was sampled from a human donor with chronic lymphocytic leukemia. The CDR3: CASSQDDAPYTGELFF. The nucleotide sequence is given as TGCGCCAGCAGCCAAGATGACGCTCCCTACACCGGGGAGCTGTTTTTT.